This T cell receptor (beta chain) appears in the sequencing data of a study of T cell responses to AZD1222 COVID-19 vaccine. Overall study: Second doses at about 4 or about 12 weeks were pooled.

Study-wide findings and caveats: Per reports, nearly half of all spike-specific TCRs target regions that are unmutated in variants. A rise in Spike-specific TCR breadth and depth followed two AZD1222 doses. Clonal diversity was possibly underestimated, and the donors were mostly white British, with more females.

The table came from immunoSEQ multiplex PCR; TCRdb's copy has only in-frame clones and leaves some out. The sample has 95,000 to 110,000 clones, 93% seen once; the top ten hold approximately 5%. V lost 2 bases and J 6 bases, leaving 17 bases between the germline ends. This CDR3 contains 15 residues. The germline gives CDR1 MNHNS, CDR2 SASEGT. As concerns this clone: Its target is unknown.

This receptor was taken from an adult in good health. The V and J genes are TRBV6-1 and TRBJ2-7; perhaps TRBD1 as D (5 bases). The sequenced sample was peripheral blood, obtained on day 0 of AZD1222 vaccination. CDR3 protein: CASSEFRQLPREQYF. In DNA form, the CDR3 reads TGTGCCAGCAGTGAATTTCGACAGCTACCCCGCGAGCAGTACTTC.